This TCR beta chain comes out of a study of tumor-infiltrating lymphocytes in oesophageal squamous cell carcinoma. The CDR3 extends over 17 amino acids. Trimming removed 6 bases from V and 3 bases from J, with 22 bases in between. Germline CDR1 MNHNS, CDR2 SASEGT. This clonotype showed up many times. MiXCR, run by TCRdb on the PCR reads, gives a single entry per CDR3 protein. The profile shows nearly 20,000 distinct CDR3 sequences, approximately 40% of them singletons. This chain links TRBV6-1 with TRBJ2-3, with a weak D call TRBD2 (7 bases). Material for sequencing was blood. The source is a male donor with esophageal squamous cell carcinoma. CDR3 DNA: TGTGCCAGCAGCTTGACCCCCCTCGCGGGGGCGACAGATACGCAGTATTTT. Translation gives CASSLTPLAGATDTQYF.